These T cell receptor beta chains were read from a single sample in a study of blood T cell repertoires in COVID-19. Assay used: immunoSEQ multiplex PCR; TCRdb lists only in-frame clones, some missing. Of fewer than 120,000 clones listed, around four fifths are singletons. Material for sequencing was peripheral blood. Every receptor here comes from a woman aged 60-75 years with acute or convalescent COVID-19. CDR3s include the opening cysteine and the closing phenylalanine or tryptophan. The order of the fields is V gene, J gene, D gene, CDR3 length, clone size, CDR3 DNA, CDR3 protein. The D gene is left open where the match is weak. The size of a clone is reported for some rows only, either as once, few or many, or as a class for expanded clones.

TRBV11-2	TRBJ1-4	TRBD1	14	NA	TGTGCCAGCAGCTCAACGACAGGGGGTGAAAAACTGTTTTTT	CASSSTTGGEKLFF
TRBV6-2/TRBV6-3	TRBJ1-4	TRBD1	16	NA	TGTGCCAGCAGTTACTCGAGGGGACAGCCAAATGAAAAACTGTTTTTT	CASSYSRGQPNEKLFF
TRBV25-1	TRBJ2-7	TRBD1	14	NA	TGTGCCAGCAGTCTCGGGACAGGCCCCTACGAGCAGTACTTC	CASSLGTGPYEQYF
TRBV4-1	TRBJ2-7	TRBD2	19	NA	TGCGCCAGCAGCCAAGATCGGGGGACTAGCGGGCCCTTGGGTTACGAGCAGTACTTC	CASSQDRGTSGPLGYEQYF
TRBV6-5	TRBJ1-1	TRBD1	15	few	TGTGCCAGCAGACCCCGACAGGGTCCGGTCACTGAAGCTTTCTTT	CASRPRQGPVTEAFF
TRBV5-4	TRBJ1-1	NA	15	NA	TGTGCCAGCAGCTTGGCGACAGGACAGAACACTGAAGCTTTCTTT	CASSLATGQNTEAFF
TRBV18	TRBJ1-4	NA	13	NA	TGTGCCAGCTCAGGGACTCTGGAGGAAAAACTGTTTTTT	CASSGTLEEKLFF
TRBV7-2	TRBJ2-2	NA	12	NA	TGTGCCAGCAGCCTAAACACCGGGGAGCTGTTTTTT	CASSLNTGELFF
TRBV6-5	TRBJ2-1	TRBD1	16	NA	TGTGCCAGCAGTTACTCGTTTAGGACAGGCTACAGTGAGCAGTTCTTC	CASSYSFRTGYSEQFF
TRBV5-1	TRBJ1-1	TRBD1	15	once	TGCGCCAGCAGCTTCGGCCGACAGGGCGACACTGAAGCTTTCTTT	CASSFGRQGDTEAFF
TRBV6-6	TRBJ2-5	NA	15	NA	TGTGCCAGCACCGGAGAACCGGCGAGGTGGGAGACCCAGTACTTC	CASTGEPARWETQYF
TRBV4-2	TRBJ2-1	TRBD2	15	once	TGTGCCAGCAGCCAAGCCCTAGCGGGAGGCAATGAGCAGTTCTTC	CASSQALAGGNEQFF
TRBV5-6	TRBJ2-7	TRBD1	17	NA	TGTGCCAGCAGCTTGTTATCGGCGGGACAGGGTGTTTACGAGCAGTACTTC	CASSLLSAGQGVYEQYF
TRBV7-8	TRBJ1-2	NA	16	NA	TGTGCCAGCAGCTTAGTCCGACAGGATAAAAACTATGGCTACACCTTC	CASSLVRQDKNYGYTF
TRBV11-3	TRBJ2-1	NA	15	NA	TGTGCCAGCAGCTTACTCGGGGTCACCTACAATGAGCAGTTCTTC	CASSLLGVTYNEQFF
TRBV19	TRBJ1-6	TRBD1	16	NA	TGTGCCAGTAGGGAAGCACCGGGACAGGGAAGTTCACCCCTCCACTTT	CASREAPGQGSSPLHF
TRBV4-2	TRBJ1-1	TRBD1	15	NA	TGTGCCAGCAGCCAAGGGACAGGGACGAACACTGAAGCTTTCTTT	CASSQGTGTNTEAFF
TRBV7-9	TRBJ2-7	TRBD1	11	NA	TGTGCGGGGGACAGGGGCCACGAGCAGTACTTC	CAGDRGHEQYF
TRBV11-3	TRBJ1-2	NA	13	NA	TGTGCCAGCAGCCCCGGTAGGGAGGGCGGCTACACCTTC	CASSPGREGGYTF
TRBV25-1	TRBJ2-3	NA	15	once	TGTGCCAGCAGTGAATGGGTCGGAGGCACAGATACGCAGTATTTT	CASSEWVGGTDTQYF
TRBV5-4	TRBJ2-1	TRBD2	18	NA	TGTGCCAGCAGCCCCGGAACCGGGGGGGACGCCACCTACAATGAGCAGTTCTTC	CASSPGTGGDATYNEQFF
TRBV11-2	TRBJ2-1	TRBD2	16	once	TGTGCCAGCAGCTTAGACCGAGCGGGGCGGGTTGGTGAGCAGTTCTTC	CASSLDRAGRVGEQFF
TRBV5-1	TRBJ1-1	NA	16	NA	TGCGCCAGCAGCTTGGGTGGGGGGGCAATGAACACTGAAGCTTTCTTT	CASSLGGGAMNTEAFF
TRBV29-1	TRBJ1-4	NA	14	once	TGCAGCGTTGAAGACCCGGGGGACCATGAAAAACTGTTTTTT	CSVEDPGDHEKLFF
TRBV7-2	TRBJ2-4	NA	13	few	TGTGCCAGCAGCTTAGCCCAGGAGGACATTCAGTACTTC	CASSLAQEDIQYF
TRBV6-2/TRBV6-3	TRBJ1-1	NA	15	once	TGTGCCAGCAGTTCCCCCGAGATTTGGGGGGGAGAAGCTTTCTTT	CASSSPEIWGGEAFF
TRBV19	TRBJ2-5	NA	13	NA	TGTGCCAGTAGGAACAGGGTCGGGGAGACCCAGTACTTC	CASRNRVGETQYF